This T cell receptor (beta chain) was captured in a study of T cells expressing NK-cell markers. There are 13 residues in the CDR3. The V gene's germline CDR1 is DFQATT and CDR2 SNEGSKA (reference sequence). TCRdb reanalyzed the 5' RACE reads and collapses them to one entry per CDR3 protein, without DNA. Its table records 350,000 to 450,000 distinct CDR3 sequences. V gene TRBV20-1 combines with J gene TRBJ2-7. The sequenced sample was blood T cells: a sorted CD56 or NKG2C T cell subset, CD4+ or CD8+ T cells, or bulk PBMC T cells (not recorded which). This receptor was identified in a man aged 18 to 69 in good health. The CDR3: CSASRGTGYEQYF.